Following are 32 T cell receptor beta chains from one sample sequenced in a study of T cells in Graves' hyperthyroidism and ophthalmopathy. RNA transcripts yielded amplified TCR beta CDR3 regions. The TCR CDR3 was amplified in a first-round RT-PCR using the HTBI primer set. TCRdb itself ran the multiplex PCR reads through MiXCR, one entry per CDR3 protein. The sample yields 560,000 or so distinct CDR3 sequences, 40% to 55% seen once. Sequenced: peripheral blood or thyroid tissue (not recorded which). Every receptor here comes from a woman younger than 30 with Graves' hyperthyroidism.

This clonotype was seen repeatedly, ten times or more. This chain uses TRBV15 with TRBJ1-6; D is ambiguous. In germline, CDR1 is LNHNV, CDR2 YYDKDF (reference sequence). V lost 8 bases, J lost 0 bases, and 5 bases lay in between. The CDR3 totals 13 residues. The CDR3 loop reads CATVSSYNSPLHF. In DNA, the CDR3 is TGTGCCACCGTAAGCTCCTATAATTCACCCCTCCACTTT.

J is TRBJ1-5 and V is TRBV11-1, with TRBD1 as a possible D gene (5 bases). This CDR3 has 17 amino acids. The V end lost 5 bases, the J end lost 8 bases, and 25 bases lay between the germline ends. CDR1 is SGHAT and CDR2 is FQDESV in the germline V gene (reference sequence). CDR3: CASSLHYLSILGEPQHF. Here the CDR3 DNA reads TGTGCCAGCAGCCTACACTATTTGAGCATACTAGGGGAGCCCCAGCATTTT.

Worth noting for this clonotype: This may stem from a read error, because a much larger clone lies one nucleotide away. The V and J genes are TRBV29-1 and TRBJ2-7, with D unresolved. Trimming shortened V by 1 base and J by 5 bases, and 12 bases separated the two germline ends. Germline V gene data show CDR1 as SQVTM and CDR2 as ANQGSEA. The CDR3 has 13 amino acids. This CDR3 is CSVEGIGANEQYF. In nucleotides, the CDR3 is TGCAGCGTTGAAGGAATCGGCGCAAACGAGCAGTACTTC.

The table lists this clonotype with many counts. The V and J genes are TRBV7-9 and TRBJ1-1; D may be TRBD1 (6 bases). The germline gives CDR1 SEHNR, CDR2 FQNEAQ (reference sequence). V gave up 1 base and J gave up 3 bases, with 9 bases separating them. This CDR3 region has 14 residues. In nucleotides, the CDR3 is TGTGCCAGCAGCTTAGGGCAGGGGTACACTGAAGCTTTCTTT. Translation: CASSLGQGYTEAFF.

The table lists this clonotype with a few counts. The chain couples TRBV2 to TRBJ2-2; no reliable D call. Germline CDR1 and CDR2: SNHLY and FYNNEI. The length of the CDR3 is 15 residues. Trimming took 1 base from V and 5 from J, leaving 11 bases between them. CDR3: CASSEGYGKTGELFF. The DNA of the CDR3 is TGTGCCAGCAGTGAAGGGTATGGGAAGACCGGGGAGCTGTTTTTT. Drawing the rest from reference TRBV2 and TRBJ2-2, the complete variable domain is EPEVTQTPSHQVTQMGQEVILRCVPISNHLYFYWYRQILGQKVEFLVSFYNNEISEKSEIFDDQFSVERPDGSNFTLKIRSTKLEDSAMYFCASSEGYGKTGELFFGEGSRLTVL.

As to this clonotype: The CDR3 does not end in the conserved phenylalanine or tryptophan, so this is likely a read error. Because the CDR3's place on the DNA is in doubt, the DNA is left out and the CDR3 is given as listed by TCRdb. V and J are TRBV29-1 and TRBJ2-2; the table calls TRBD1, which could not be checked here. Looked up from germline, CDR1 is SQVTM and CDR2 is ANQGSEA. Including both end residues, the CDR3 is 9 amino acids long. The CDR3 protein is CSVEEDRGY.

The rearrangement uses TRBV25-1 and TRBJ2-7, with D tentatively TRBD2 (6 bases). The germline CDR1 and CDR2 sequences are MGHDK and SYGVNS. The CDR3 covers 14 residues. V lost 3 bases and J 3 bases, leaving 12 bases between the germline ends. CDR3 sequence reads: CASSEGGNFYEQYF. In nucleotides, the CDR3 is TGTGCCAGCAGTGAGGGGGGTAATTTCTACGAGCAGTACTTC.

This clonotype was seen a few times. The chain recombines TRBV6-6 with TRBJ1-2; no definite D call. In germline, CDR1 is MNHNY, CDR2 SVGAGI (reference sequence). Trimming took 4 bases from V and 3 from J, leaving 15 bases between them. The CDR3 sequence is 15 residues long. CDR3 in amino acids: CASSLLDSEDYGYTF. The CDR3 bases are TGTGCCAGCAGTTTATTAGATTCGGAGGACTATGGCTACACCTTC.

The chain employs TRBV20-1 and TRBJ1-6; TRBD1 is a possible D gene (5 bases). The CDR3 is 12 amino acids. Germline loops: CDR1 DFQATT, CDR2 SNEGSKA (reference sequence). Deletions cut 6 bases from V and 6 bases from J, with 9 bases between. CDR3 in amino acids: CSAPGGNSPLHF. The CDR3 DNA reads TGCAGTGCCCCGGGGGGTAATTCACCCCTCCACTTT.

This chain connects TRBV7-8 to TRBJ1-2; D possibly corresponds to TRBD1 (6 bases). Germline V CDR1 and CDR2: SGHVS, FQNEAQ. This CDR3 region has 14 residues. V was clipped by 5 bases and J by 8 bases, with 18 bases between them. The CDR3: CASSAPGVLSGYTF. The CDR3 DNA is TGTGCCAGCAGCGCTCCAGGGGTTCTAAGCGGCTACACCTTC.

The sample holds a few counts of this clonotype. The V call is TRBV20-1, the J call TRBJ2-7; D unresolved. The CDR3 sequence is 12 residues long. Germline assignment: CDR1 DFQATT and CDR2 SNEGSKA (reference sequence). The V end was cut by 1 base, the J end by 5 bases, with 9 bases between. The CDR3 DNA reads as TGCAGTGCTAGAGTATTGGATCACGAGCAGTACTTC. It yields the protein CSARVLDHEQYF.

This clonotype was counted only a few times. The chain couples TRBV7-2 to TRBJ2-5; the D gene is possibly TRBD2 (5 bases). Germline loops: CDR1 SGHTA, CDR2 FQGNSA. This CDR3 is 14 amino acids long. V was cut by 2 bases and J by 1 base, with 8 bases left in between. CDR3 sequence: CASSLIRGQETQYF. CDR3 sequence (DNA): TGTGCCAGCAGCTTAATCCGGGGCCAAGAGACCCAGTACTTC.

This clonotype appeared once. The chain carries TRBV7-3 and TRBJ2-7; TRBD1 aligns across 10 bases. Losses at the gene ends were 2 bases for V and 7 bases for J; bases not matched to a gene: 11. Looked up from germline, CDR1 is SGHTA and CDR2 is FQGTGA. The CDR3 extends over 16 amino acids. The CDR3 sequence is CASSLDRGHPGWEQYF. The CDR3 DNA sequence: TGTGCCAGCAGCTTAGACAGGGGGCACCCAGGATGGGAGCAGTACTTC.

This clonotype was picked up many times. The V and J genes are TRBV24-1 and TRBJ1-5, with 7 nucleotides matching TRBD1. V shed 3 bases, J shed 4 bases, and the junction held 5 bases outside the gene matches. Germline-derived CDR1 and CDR2 are KGHDR and SFDVKD. This CDR3 is built from 15 residues. The CDR3 DNA sequence: TGTGCCACCAGTGATACCGGACAGGCAAATCAGCCCCAGCATTTT. It codes for CATSDTGQANQPQHF.

The V call is TRBV29-1, the J call TRBJ2-7; tentatively, D is TRBD1 (7 bases). Trimming removed 4 bases from V and 7 bases from J, with 14 bases in between. CDR3 length: 12 residues. CDR1 SQVTM and CDR2 ANQGSEA come from the germline V gene. The CDR3 DNA follows: TGCAGCGTTGTGGCCAGGGGGGATGAGCAGTACTTC. It translates to CSVVARGDEQYF.

The chain has TRBV25-1 and TRBJ2-7; 8 positions agree with TRBD2. Germline CDR1 reads MGHDK; CDR2 reads SYGVNS. The CDR3 loop spans 15 amino acids. The junction had 9 bases not matched to a gene; V was cut back by 6 bases and J by 2 bases. The CDR3 sequence is CASSLEGLAPYEQYF. The CDR3 nucleotides are TGTGCCAGCAGCCTTGAAGGACTAGCTCCCTACGAGCAGTACTTC.

The V and J genes are TRBV24-1 and TRBJ1-2, with D perhaps matching TRBD1 (5 bases). This CDR3 region has 14 residues. Germline assignment: CDR1 KGHDR and CDR2 SFDVKD. V was trimmed by 5 bases and J by 1 base, leaving 10 bases between them. The CDR3, as DNA: TGTGCCACCAGTGCTACGACAGTTAACTATGGCTACACCTTC. Translating gives CATSATTVNYGYTF.

This clonotype appeared a few times. The chain couples TRBV10-3 to TRBJ1-2; D ambiguous. Germline V gene data show CDR1 as ENHRY and CDR2 as SYGVKD. V dropped 10 bases and J dropped 0 bases, with 15 bases sitting between them. CDR3 size: 14 residues. The CDR3 DNA follows: TGTGCCAGCAAACTCGACGGTTCTAACTATGGCTACACCTTC. Its protein product is CASKLDGSNYGYTF.

This clonotype was detected many times. This rearrangement joins TRBV7-2 to TRBJ2-7; D not resolved. With 0 bases removed from V and 8 bases from J, the gap between germline ends came to 8 bases. Germline CDR1 reads SGHTA; CDR2 reads FQGNSA. The CDR3 loop spans 12 amino acids. DNA of the CDR3: TGTGCCAGCAGCTTAGCCCGGTCACAGCAGTACTTC. Protein product: CASSLARSQQYF.

The rearrangement joins TRBV6-1 to TRBJ1-1, with D unclear. V dropped 0 bases and J dropped 3 bases, with 17 bases sitting between them. Looked up from germline, CDR1 is MNHNS and CDR2 is SASEGT. This CDR3 comprises 17 residues. The CDR3, as DNA: TGTGCCAGCAGTGAAGCGCACTTCGTTGCGGCGGACACTGAAGCTTTCTTT. Its protein is CASSEAHFVAADTEAFF.

This clonotype was picked up a small number of times. V and J are TRBV11-3 and TRBJ2-5, with D uncertain. The V gene's germline CDR1 is SGHNT and CDR2 YENEEA. V lost 6 bases and J lost 5, with 7 bases in between. The CDR3 has 11 amino acids. CDR3 sequence: CASREFETQYF. The DNA of the CDR3 is TGTGCCAGCAGGGAGTTTGAGACCCAGTACTTC.

The sample holds one count of this clonotype. V and J are TRBV7-9 and TRBJ2-7; 10 nucleotides match TRBD2. Germline loops: CDR1 SEHNR, CDR2 FQNEAQ (reference sequence). J gave up 4 bases and V 2 bases, and 5 bases lay outside the gene matches. The CDR3 has 15 residues. The CDR3 here is CASSLPSSGSYEQYF. The CDR3 DNA reads as TGTGCCAGCAGCTTACCCTCTAGCGGGAGTTACGAGCAGTACTTC.

In this sample, this clonotype turned up many times. This chain joins TRBV29-1 and TRBJ1-5; 7 bases agree with TRBD1. Per germline, CDR1 SQVTM and CDR2 ANQGSEA. J gave up 0 bases and V 5 bases, and 4 bases lay outside the gene matches. This CDR3 has 14 amino acids. This chain's CDR3 is CSVWTGYSNQPQHF. The CDR3 coding sequence is TGCAGCGTTTGGACAGGTTATAGCAATCAGCCCCAGCATTTT.

This clonotype was seen repeatedly, ten times or more. The chain employs TRBV29-1 and TRBJ1-1, with D perhaps TRBD1 (5 bases). Germline V gives CDR1 SQVTM, CDR2 ANQGSEA. V lost 1 base and J lost 5, with 8 bases in between. The CDR3 has 12 residues. The CDR3 coding sequence is TGCAGCGTTGAAGGGGGGAGAACTGAAGCTTTCTTT. Amino acids: CSVEGGRTEAFF.

This clonotype has at least ten counts. The CDR3 region is CSVDRGLNEQYF. CDR3 sequence (DNA): TGCAGCGTAGACAGGGGGTTAAACGAGCAGTACTTC. This chain uses TRBV29-1 with TRBJ2-7, with TRBD1 matching over 9 bases. Germline V lookup: CDR1 SQVTM, CDR2 ANQGSEA. The CDR3 covers 12 residues. Trimming took 6 bases from V and 5 from J; bases not matched to a gene: 5.

This clonotype showed up just a few times. The chain combines TRBV6-5 with TRBJ1-2; D is unclear. CDR3 size: 11 residues. Per germline, CDR1 MNHEY and CDR2 SVGAGI. Trimming stripped 10 bases from V and 2 bases from J, with 8 bases between. In DNA, the CDR3 is TGTGCCACCGACACCAACTATGGCTACACCTTC. It translates to CATDTNYGYTF.

This clonotype was recorded a few times. The chain recombines TRBV20-1 with TRBJ2-5, with TRBD2 identical over 15 bases. Germline V lookup: CDR1 DFQATT, CDR2 SNEGSKA (reference sequence). The CDR3 loop spans 15 amino acids. V shed 4 bases and J 4 bases; nucleotides not matched to a gene: 4. The CDR3 loop is CSANGLAGGGETQYF. The CDR3 DNA follows: TGCAGTGCTAACGGACTAGCGGGAGGGGGAGAGACCCAGTACTTC.

The J gene is TRBJ1-1, the V gene TRBV7-9; TRBD1 might be the D (5 bases). The CDR3 covers 13 residues. V gave up 4 bases and J gave up 14 bases, with 20 bases separating them. Germline assignment: CDR1 SEHNR and CDR2 FQNEAQ (reference sequence). CDR3 sequence: CASSSGFGTVAFF. The CDR3 nucleotides read TGTGCCAGCAGCTCAGGGTTCGGGACTGTAGCCTTCTTT.

This chain joins TRBV20-1 and TRBJ1-1; 8 nucleotides line up with TRBD1. CDR3 length equals 14 residues. V trimming: 6 bases; J trimming: 4 bases; junction bases outside the gene matches: 10. Germline-derived CDR1 and CDR2 are DFQATT and SNEGSKA (reference sequence). CDR3 DNA: TGCAGTGCAATAAACAGGGGGACCGGCACTGAAGCTTTCTTT. Its protein product is CSAINRGTGTEAFF.

As to this clonotype: A clone one base away is much larger, so this may be a read error. This chain connects TRBV7-9 to TRBJ2-5; D is uncertain. Germline V gene lookup returns CDR1 SEHNR and CDR2 FQNEAQ (reference sequence). This CDR3 spans 14 amino acids. The CDR3 coding sequence is TGTGCCAGCACCATCAGCCGTTCCCAAGGGACCCAGTACTTC. Its protein product is CASTISRSQGTQYF.

In its sample, this clonotype was seen many times. The chain couples TRBV2 to TRBJ2-5, with TRBD1 matching 8 bases. V was clipped by 8 bases and J by 4 bases; unmatched bases: 0. The CDR3 is made up of 11 amino acids. Germline-derived CDR1 and CDR2 are SNHLY and FYNNEI. This chain's CDR3 is CASGQGETQYF. CDR3 DNA sequence: TGTGCCAGCGGACAGGGAGAGACCCAGTACTTC.

The chain combines TRBV10-3 with TRBJ2-5; 8 bases are a match to TRBD1. V trimming: 4 bases; J trimming: 5 bases; junction bases outside the gene matches: 3. The CDR3 is made up of 13 amino acids. Germline V gene lookup returns CDR1 ENHRY and CDR2 SYGVKD. CDR3 amino acids: CAISGTGRETQYF. In DNA, the CDR3 is TGTGCCATCAGTGGGACAGGGAGGGAGACCCAGTACTTC.